The 7 T cell receptor beta chains presented below share a single source sample, sequenced in a study of PD-1 blockade in classical Hodgkin lymphoma. Here immunoSEQ multiplex PCR was the method, and the copy in TCRdb shows in-frame clones only, minus some. The sample consists of some 95,000 clones, 90% of them appearing once. Time point: cycle 4 day 1 (C4D1), after around six weeks of nivolumab. Every patient experienced relapse after autologous stem cell transplantation, and brentuximab vedotin exposure varied. Sequences were derived from peripheral blood mononuclear cells (PBMCs), sampled before the fourth cycle of nivolumab. The receptor set was obtained from a human donor with classical Hodgkin lymphoma.

The chain employs TRBV5-1 and TRBJ2-5, with 9 nucleotides matching TRBD1. Gene TRBJ2-7 matches the end of the DNA better, so the J call may be wrong. The CDR3 spans 13 residues. Germline V lookup: CDR1 SGHRS, CDR2 YFSETQ. The CDR3 loop reads CASSWTGESEQYF. DNA for the CDR3: TGCGCCAGCAGCTGGACAGGGGAGAGCGAGCAGTACTTC.

The chain employs TRBV6-6 and TRBJ2-3, with TRBD2 matching 8 bases. V trimming: 4 bases; J trimming: 2 bases; junction bases outside the gene matches: 5. The CDR3 sequence is 15 residues long. The V gene's germline CDR1 is MNHNY and CDR2 SVGAGI (reference sequence). Written as DNA, the CDR3 is TGTGCCAGCAGTTCTACGGGAGGGGACACAGATACGCAGTATTTT. Amino acid sequence: CASSSTGGDTDTQYF.

The genes are TRBV11-2 and TRBJ2-7; D gene uncertain. Germline-derived CDR1 and CDR2 are SGHAT and FQNNGV. The CDR3 runs to 14 residues. The V and J ends lost 2 bases and 9 bases respectively, with 17 bases between them. The CDR3 bases are TGTGCCAGCAGCTTAAAGATTGGGCTTGGGATGCAGTACTTC. Translating gives CASSLKIGLGMQYF. The full variable domain, with the rest looked up from reference TRBV11-2 and TRBJ2-7, is EAGVAQSPRYKIIEKRQSVAFWCNPISGHATLYWYQQILGQGPKLLIQFQNNGVVDDSQLPKDRFSAERLKGVDSTLKIQPAKLEDSAVYLCASSLKIGLGMQYFGPGTRLTVT.

The gene calls are TRBV14 and TRBJ2-4, with a tentative D call TRBD1 (6 bases). The CDR3 has 15 residues. Trimming removed 1 base from V and 7 bases from J, with 14 bases in between. Germline-derived CDR1 and CDR2 are SGHDN and FVKESK. The CDR3 coding sequence is TGTGCCAGCAGCCAAGCTGAACAGGGTTGGAACATTCAGTACTTC. Translation gives CASSQAEQGWNIQYF.

The chain uses TRBV5-1 and TRBJ1-1; no reliable D call. With 0 bases removed from V and 0 bases from J, the gap between germline ends came to 12 bases. CDR3 length: 16 residues. Germline CDR1 reads SGHRS; CDR2 reads YFSETQ. The CDR3 region is CASSLGRVNLNTEAFF. The DNA for the CDR3 is TGCGCCAGCAGCTTGGGTAGGGTAAATCTGAACACTGAAGCTTTCTTT.

This clone was detected once. The V gene is TRBV30, the J gene TRBJ2-2; D remains ambiguous. This CDR3 has 15 residues. Trimming took off 2 bases at V and 0 bases at J, with 10 bases between the two ends. Looked up from germline, CDR1 is GTSNPN and CDR2 is SVGIG (reference sequence). The chain's CDR3 is CAWSRMVANTGELFF. CDR3 nucleotides: TGTGCCTGGAGTAGGATGGTAGCGAACACCGGGGAGCTGTTTTTT.

V gene TRBV29-1 combines with J gene TRBJ1-2; no firm D call. The V gene lost 0 bases and the J gene lost 4 bases, with 12 bases spanning the gap. The CDR3 contains 14 residues. Germline V lookup: CDR1 SQVTM, CDR2 ANQGSEA. CDR3 coding DNA: TGCAGCGTTGAAGATCTTAGGAAGGGCTATGGCTACACCTTC. Translation gives CSVEDLRKGYGYTF.